A single T cell receptor (beta chain) is shown here with its context. Methods used by the authors: Quantification of nucleated cells was approximated via reference gene primer amplification. Method: immunoSEQ multiplex PCR; TCRdb's copy keeps in-frame clones and lacks some. V and J calls and clone size follow that table, whereas D and trimming were derived from the DNA. This table has approximately 180,000 clones, 80% to 90% appearing once. V was pared by 7 bases and J by 2 bases, with 2 bases of the junction left unmatched. The CDR3 sequence is 13 residues long. Germline CDR1 and CDR2: SQVTM and ANQGSEA. This record belongs to a study of blood T cell repertoires in COVID-19.

This chain joins TRBV29-1 and TRBJ2-1, with 10 bases fitting TRBD1. This receptor was taken from a human donor with active or convalescent COVID-19. The donor label of this sample is uncertain. The sequencing input was peripheral blood. In DNA, the CDR3 is TGCAGCGGGGGGACAGGGGCCTACAATGAGCAGTTCTTC. Encoded protein: CSGGTGAYNEQFF.